This T cell receptor (beta chain) was identified in a study of blood T cells in healthy people across ages. CDR3 length equals 15 residues. The ends were cut back, 0 bases at V and 6 bases at J, with 14 bases in the middle. Germline CDR1 reads SGHRS; CDR2 reads YFSETQ. PCR was performed a second time for roughly 7 to 12 cycles using a sample-barcoded 5' primer and a J-beta primer mix. From the 5' RACE reads, TCRdb called clonotypes with MiXCR, one entry per CDR3 protein. The sample contains hundreds of thousands of distinct CDR3 sequences, about 26% of which appear only once. These sequences were also reported in another study, on T cells of mothers and their children. That paper adds: Sample barcodes plus 2-4 random nucleotides came from the M1S primer.

V and J are TRBV5-1 and TRBJ2-3; D is undetermined. The clonotype originates from a boy younger than 18 in good health. Sequenced input: blood. In nucleotides, the CDR3 is TGCGCCAGCAGCTTGGTCTTGCGGCCCACGGATACGCAGTATTTT. Its translation: CASSLVLRPTDTQYF. The variable domain in full, completed from reference TRBV5-1 and TRBJ2-3, reads KAGVTQTPRYLIKTRGQQVTLSCSPISGHRSVSWYQQTPGQGLQFLFEYFSETQRNKGNFPGRFSGRQFSNSRSEMNVSTLELGDSALYLCASSLVLRPTDTQYFGPGTRLTVL.